This T cell receptor beta chain is drawn from a study of blood T cells in healthy people across ages. As regards this clonotype: Its antigen is not known. This is likely a read error, given that the CDR3 carries no conserved phenylalanine or tryptophan at its end.

It was with a sample-barcoded 5' primer and a J-beta primer mix that a second PCR of roughly 7 to 12 cycles was run. Every sample returned 2.5 million or more CDR3-containing paired-end reads. TCRdb re-analysed the 5' RACE reads in MiXCR, keeping a single row per CDR3 protein. The sample shows fewer than 950,000 distinct CDR3 sequences, about 37% of them seen only once. Per germline, CDR1 SGHRS and CDR2 YFSETQ. The CDR3 spans 13 residues. Broader study findings: Roughly linear age-related decline in beta diversity appeared, significant by age about 40.

Russia was home to the donors, healthy Caucasian individuals aged roughly 6 to 90. Sequenced: blood. The genes are TRBV5-1 and TRBJ1-1; D perhaps matches TRBD1 (6 bases). The receptor was derived from a man aged 18 to 29 in good health. This CDR3 reads CASKAGANTEAFT. The CDR3 DNA follows: TGCGCGAGCAAAGCGGGGGCCAACACTGAAGCTTTCACT.